This is a list of T cell receptor beta chains from one sample in a study of cytomegalovirus exposure and HLA in healthy donors. Produced via immunoSEQ multiplex PCR; TCRdb's table is partial and in-frame only. The top ten hold approximately 4.4% of the sample, which has about 200,000 clones, 65% to 80% seen once. The specimen was PBMCs. The receptors originated from a woman aged 25-40 years in good health and CMV-seropositive. CDR3s include the opening cysteine and the closing phenylalanine or tryptophan. A D gene is named only where the DNA matches it firmly. Rows may omit the clone size; those that give it use once, few, many or a size class.

CDR3 length	D gene	V gene	J gene	clone size	CDR3 protein	CDR3 DNA
15	TRBD2	TRBV25-1	TRBJ2-3	few	CASSELAGGTDTQYF	TGTGCCAGCAGTGAACTAGCGGGGGGCACAGATACGCAGTATTTT
17	TRBD2	TRBV2	TRBJ2-5	.	CASSGTQSRGGQETQYF	TGTGCCAGCAGTGGCACCCAGTCCCGGGGGGGCCAAGAGACCCAGTACTTC
17	TRBD1	TRBV7-9	TRBJ1-5	.	CASSLVRGTGRYQPQHF	TGTGCCAGCAGCTTAGTTCGGGGGACAGGGAGGTATCAGCCCCAGCATTTT
17	.	TRBV23-1	TRBJ1-1	few	CASSQPKNSELNTEAFF	TGCGCCAGCAGTCAGCCGAAAAATTCAGAACTGAACACTGAAGCTTTCTTT
13	TRBD1	TRBV6-5	TRBJ1-1	.	CASSTGENTEAFF	TGTGCCAGCAGTACAGGGGAAAACACTGAAGCTTTCTTT
15	TRBD2	TRBV5-8	TRBJ2-1	.	CASSTGTSGYNEQFF	TGTGCCAGCAGCACCGGGACTAGCGGCTACAATGAGCAGTTCTTC
14	.	TRBV2	TRBJ1-3	.	CASSLSKIGNTIYF	TGTGCCAGCAGTCTTTCTAAAATCGGAAACACCATATATTTT
16	TRBD1	TRBV19	TRBJ1-6	.	CASSAFGQGKGSPLHF	TGTGCCAGTAGTGCCTTCGGACAGGGCAAGGGTTCACCCCTCCACTTT
17	.	TRBV4-1	TRBJ2-7	.	CASSQELAGSPTYEQYF	TGCGCCAGCAGCCAAGAACTCGCGGGCTCCCCGACCTACGAGCAGTACTTC
14	TRBD2	TRBV28	TRBJ2-7	.	CASILAGGTYEQYF	TGTGCCAGCATTTTAGCGGGAGGGACCTACGAGCAGTACTTC
16	.	TRBV6-5	TRBJ1-1	.	CASSYSTTGVNTEAFF	TGTGCCAGCAGTTACTCTACGACAGGCGTGAACACTGAAGCTTTCTTT
13	TRBD1	TRBV29-1	TRBJ2-7	.	CSVDGQGGNEQYF	TGCAGCGTCGACGGACAGGGCGGGAACGAGCAGTACTTC
15	.	TRBV18	TRBJ1-2	.	CASSPLTGYDYGYTF	TGTGCCAGCTCACCATTGACAGGTTATGATTATGGCTACACCTTC
15	.	TRBV7-2	TRBJ2-3	once	CASSLGAGWTDTQYF	TGTGCCAGCAGCTTAGGTGCAGGGTGGACAGATACGCAGTATTTT